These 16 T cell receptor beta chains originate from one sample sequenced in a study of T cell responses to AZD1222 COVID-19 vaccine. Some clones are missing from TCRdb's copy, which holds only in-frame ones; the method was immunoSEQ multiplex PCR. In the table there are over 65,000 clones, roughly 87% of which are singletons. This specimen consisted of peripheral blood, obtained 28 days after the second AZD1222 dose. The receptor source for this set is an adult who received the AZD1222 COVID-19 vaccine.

CDR3 DNA: TGTGCCTGGCAGGGGCACCCTAACTATGGCTACACCTTC. Its protein is CAWQGHPNYGYTF. The chain joins TRBV30 to TRBJ1-2, with D tentatively TRBD1 (6 bases). Looked up from germline, CDR1 is GTSNPN and CDR2 is SVGIG (reference sequence). The CDR3 extends over 13 amino acids. Trimming left V 5 bases short and J 0 bases short, with 10 bases between.

The CDR3 DNA reads TGTGCCAGCAGCTTAGGCGGTGAAGAGACCCAGTACTTC. Translated, it gives CASSLGGEETQYF. V gene TRBV5-5 combines with J gene TRBJ2-5; D is uncertain. V gave up 2 bases and J gave up 3 bases, with 8 bases separating them. There are 13 residues in the CDR3. Germline V gene data show CDR1 as SGHKS and CDR2 as YYEKEE (reference sequence).

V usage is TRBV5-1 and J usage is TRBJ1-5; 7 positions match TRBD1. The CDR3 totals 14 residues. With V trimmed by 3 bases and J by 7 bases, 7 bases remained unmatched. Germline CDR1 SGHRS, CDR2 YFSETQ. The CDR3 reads CASSSPGGTQPQHF. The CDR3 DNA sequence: TGCGCCAGCAGCTCACCAGGGGGTACGCAGCCCCAGCATTTT.

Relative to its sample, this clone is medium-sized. CDR3 in amino acids: CASSQDGQNSGANVLTF. CDR3 DNA sequence: TGCGCCAGCAGCCAAGATGGACAAAACTCTGGGGCCAACGTCCTGACTTTC. The V gene is TRBV4-3, the J gene TRBJ2-6, with D perhaps matching TRBD1 (5 bases). Germline V gene sequence: CDR1 LGHNA, CDR2 YSLEER. V was shortened by 0 bases and J by 0 bases, with 9 bases between the two germline ends. This CDR3 is built from 17 residues.

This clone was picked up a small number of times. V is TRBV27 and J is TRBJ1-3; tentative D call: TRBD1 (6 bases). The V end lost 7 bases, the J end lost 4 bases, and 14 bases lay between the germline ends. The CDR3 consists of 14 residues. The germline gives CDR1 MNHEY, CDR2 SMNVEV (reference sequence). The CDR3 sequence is CASKKQGNGNTIYF. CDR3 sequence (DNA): TGTGCCAGCAAAAAACAGGGTAACGGAAACACCATATATTTT.

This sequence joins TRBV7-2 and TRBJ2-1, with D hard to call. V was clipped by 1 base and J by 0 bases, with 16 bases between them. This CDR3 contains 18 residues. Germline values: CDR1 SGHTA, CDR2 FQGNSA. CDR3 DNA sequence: TGTGCCAGCAGCTTAGGAGCCAGGAATCCAACCTCCTACAATGAGCAGTTCTTC. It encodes CASSLGARNPTSYNEQFF.

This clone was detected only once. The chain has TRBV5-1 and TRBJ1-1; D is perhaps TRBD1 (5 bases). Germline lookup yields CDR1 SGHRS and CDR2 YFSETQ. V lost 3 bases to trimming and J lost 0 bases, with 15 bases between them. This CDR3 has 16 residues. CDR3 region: CASSSTPQEMNTEAFF. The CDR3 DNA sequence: TGCGCCAGCAGCTCGACCCCACAGGAGATGAACACTGAAGCTTTCTTT.

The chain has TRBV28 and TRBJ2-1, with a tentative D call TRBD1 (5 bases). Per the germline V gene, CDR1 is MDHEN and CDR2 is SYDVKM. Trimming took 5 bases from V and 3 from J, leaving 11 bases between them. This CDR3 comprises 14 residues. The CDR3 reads CASSQDSRYNEQFF. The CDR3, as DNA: TGTGCCAGCAGTCAAGACAGCCGCTACAATGAGCAGTTCTTC. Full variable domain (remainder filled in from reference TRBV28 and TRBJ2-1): DVKVTQSSRYLVKRTGEKVFLECVQDMDHENMFWYRQDPGLGLRLIYFSYDVKMKEKGDIPEGYSVSREKKERFSLILESASTNQTSMYLCASSQDSRYNEQFFGPGTRLTVL.

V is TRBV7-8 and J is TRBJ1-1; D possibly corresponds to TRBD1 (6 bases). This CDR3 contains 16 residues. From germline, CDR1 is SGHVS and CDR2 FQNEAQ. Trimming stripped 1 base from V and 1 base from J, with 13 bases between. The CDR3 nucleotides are TGTGCCAGCAGCTTAGTTCGGGGGGCGCCGAACACTGAAGCTTTCTTT. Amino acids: CASSLVRGAPNTEAFF.

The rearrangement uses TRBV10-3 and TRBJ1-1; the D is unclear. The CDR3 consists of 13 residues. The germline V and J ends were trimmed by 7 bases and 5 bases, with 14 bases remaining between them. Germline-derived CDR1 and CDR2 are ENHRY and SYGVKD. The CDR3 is CAINGGKETEAFF. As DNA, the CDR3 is TGTGCCATCAATGGAGGAAAAGAAACTGAAGCTTTCTTT.

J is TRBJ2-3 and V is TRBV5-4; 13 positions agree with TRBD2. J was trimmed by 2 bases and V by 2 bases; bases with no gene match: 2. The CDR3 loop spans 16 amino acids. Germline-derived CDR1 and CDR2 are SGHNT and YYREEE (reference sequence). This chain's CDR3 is CASSLGLAGATDTQYF. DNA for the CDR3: TGTGCCAGCAGCTTAGGACTAGCGGGGGCCACAGATACGCAGTATTTT.

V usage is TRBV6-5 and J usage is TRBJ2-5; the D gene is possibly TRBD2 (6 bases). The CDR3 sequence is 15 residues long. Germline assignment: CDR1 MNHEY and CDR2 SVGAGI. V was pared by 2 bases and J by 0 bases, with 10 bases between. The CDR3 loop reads CASSYGSGDQETQYF. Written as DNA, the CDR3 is TGTGCCAGCAGTTACGGTTCGGGGGACCAAGAGACCCAGTACTTC.

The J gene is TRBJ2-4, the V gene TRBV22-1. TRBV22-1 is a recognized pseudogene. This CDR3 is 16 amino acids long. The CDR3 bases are TGTCCTGGGAGCGCACGTAGACGTTTAGCCAAAAACATTCAGTACTTC. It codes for CPGSARRRLAKNIQYF.

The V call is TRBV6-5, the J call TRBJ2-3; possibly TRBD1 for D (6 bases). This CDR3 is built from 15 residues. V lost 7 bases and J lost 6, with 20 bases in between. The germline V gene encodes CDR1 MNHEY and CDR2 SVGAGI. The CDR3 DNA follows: TGTGCCAGCACCGAAGGGGGACCCAGAGGTGATACGCAGTATTTT. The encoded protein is CASTEGGPRGDTQYF.

The CDR3 region has the DNA TGCGCCAGCGGCCATGGGGGGGCGAACACCGGGGAGCTGTTTTTT. This gives the protein CASGHGGANTGELFF. J is TRBJ2-2 and V is TRBV5-1, with 7 bases matching TRBD2. The V gene's germline CDR1 is SGHRS and CDR2 YFSETQ. V gave up 7 bases and J gave up 0 bases; unmatched junction bases: 6. The CDR3 spans 15 residues.

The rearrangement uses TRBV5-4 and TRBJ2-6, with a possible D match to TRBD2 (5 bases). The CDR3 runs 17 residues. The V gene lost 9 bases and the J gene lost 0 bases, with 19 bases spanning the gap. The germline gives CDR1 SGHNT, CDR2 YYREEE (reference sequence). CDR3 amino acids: CAIPREHPSSGANVLTF. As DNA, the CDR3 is TGTGCCATCCCCCGGGAACACCCGTCCTCTGGGGCCAACGTCCTGACTTTC.